This T cell receptor (beta chain) came from a study of blood T cell repertoires in COVID-19. Looking at the study overall: PBMCs, B-cell-depleted T cells, or T cells provided the cDNA or gDNA that made up the material.

The germline V gene encodes CDR1 SNHLY and CDR2 FYNNEI. V lost 7 bases to trimming and J lost 2 bases, with 8 bases between them. The CDR3 consists of 12 residues. Authors' analysis steps: Amplified reference gene primers provided the basis for estimating nucleated cell counts. Assay: immunoSEQ multiplex PCR; the TCRdb copy retains only in-frame clones and omits some. Clonal size and the V and J genes are those of that table, whereas D and trimming came from the DNA. The table includes about 200,000 clones, roughly 84% detected once. In terms of age and location, participants ranged from about 18 to 95 years and lived in roughly 22 US areas.

J is TRBJ1-2 and V is TRBV2; no clear D gene. The TCR originated in a woman in her thirties who had been exposed to COVID-19. Sequenced sample: PBMCs or T cells enriched from blood (not recorded which). CDR3 in DNA: TGTGCCAGCAACCAGGCCAACTATGGCTACACCTTC. This sequence encodes CASNQANYGYTF.